One sample yielded the 2 T cell receptor beta chains listed below, sequenced in a study of technical replicates of blood from several donors (dated by TCRdb to about 2017). Library construction relied on the immunoSEQ multiplex PCR assay. Not all clones reach the TCRdb copy of this immuneACCESS table, which keeps in-frame sequences only. Checked studies attribute under half of the gap to unresolved V genes and leave the rest unexplained. The sample table lists 85,000 to 100,000 clones, 94% of them with a count of one. The ten largest clonotypes hold less than 0.3% of the sample. Input material: T cells isolated from PBMCs. All receptors come from a human donor in good health.

The chain joins TRBV7-6 to TRBJ2-7, with 9 bases lining up with TRBD2. CDR1 is SGHVS, CDR2 FNYEAQ, per germline. The CDR3 contains 16 residues. J lost 4 bases, V lost 5 bases, and 12 bases had no gene match. This chain's CDR3 is CASSRPGREGTYEQYF. The CDR3 DNA reads TGTGCCAGCAGCCGCCCGGGGCGGGAGGGAACGTACGAGCAGTACTTC.

The chain has TRBV5-4 and TRBJ1-1; D is perhaps TRBD1 (5 bases). Between the trimmed V and J ends, which lost 0 bases and 0 bases, there was a span of 9 bases. This CDR3 is built from 15 residues. Per germline, CDR1 SGHNT and CDR2 YYREEE (reference sequence). CDR3 nucleotides: TGTGCCAGCAGCTTGGTGCAGGGTTTGAACACTGAAGCTTTCTTT. This codes for CASSLVQGLNTEAFF.